Shown below are 22 T cell receptor beta chains from a single sample sequenced in a study of T-cell memory formation after mild COVID-19. TCRdb fed the 5' RACE reads into MiXCR, producing one record per CDR3 protein. The table lists 240,000 or so distinct CDR3 sequences, 8.5% to 9.5% of them singletons. The sequencing input was PBMCs or a T cell subset sorted from them (not recorded which). All receptors come from a man between 18 and 35 years old who had mild COVID-19 (a few samples of this study predate the infection). Cell type and time point are not known.

This sequence joins TRBV10-3 and TRBJ2-7, with D uncertain. The CDR3 totals 14 residues. CDR1 and CDR2 (germline): ENHRY, SYGVKD. Trimming pared 0 bases from V and 4 bases from J, leaving 10 bases between. CDR3 protein: CAISESLGRYEQYF. DNA of the CDR3: TGTGCCATCAGTGAGTCGTTGGGCCGGTACGAGCAGTACTTC.

This chain connects TRBV5-1 to TRBJ2-1, with TRBD2 matching 7 bases. Germline V gene sequence: CDR1 SGHRS, CDR2 YFSETQ. V lost 4 bases to trimming and J lost 5 bases; unmatched junction nucleotides: 12. This CDR3 contains 16 residues. Written as DNA, the CDR3 is TGCGCCAGCAGCCTTGGGCCCCGGACTAGAAACAATGAGCAGTTCTTC. Translation: CASSLGPRTRNNEQFF.

The chain employs TRBV25-1 and TRBJ2-5; D is ambiguous. The CDR3 is 15 residues long. Trimming left V 3 bases short and J 4 bases short, with 15 bases between. CDR1 is MGHDK, CDR2 SYGVNS, per germline. The CDR3 protein is CASSEVGSRSETQYF. In nucleotides, the CDR3 is TGTGCCAGCAGTGAGGTTGGTAGCCGGTCAGAGACCCAGTACTTC. Combining the CDR3 with reference TRBV25-1 and TRBJ2-5 gives the whole variable domain EADIYQTPRYLVIGTGKKITLECSQTMGHDKMYWYQQDPGMELHLIHYSYGVNSTEKGDLSSESTVSRIRTEHFPLTLESARPSHTSQYLCASSEVGSRSETQYFGPGTRLLVL.

V gene TRBV7-2 combines with J gene TRBJ2-7; no clear D. The CDR3 contains 12 residues. CDR1 SGHTA and CDR2 FQGNSA come from the germline V gene. V lost 2 bases and J lost 6, with 8 bases in between. In DNA, the CDR3 is TGTGCCAGCAGCTTATTGGGTTTCGAGCAGTACTTC. This sequence encodes CASSLLGFEQYF. Supplemented by reference TRBV7-2 and TRBJ2-7, the full variable domain reads GAGVSQSPSNKVTEKGKDVELRCDPISGHTALYWYRQSLGQGLEFLIYFQGNSAPDKSGLPSDRFSAERTGGSVSTLTIQRTQQEDSAVYLCASSLLGFEQYFGPGTRLTVT.

The chain combines TRBV7-2 with TRBJ1-1, with 8 nucleotides matching TRBD1. The CDR3 is 18 residues long. Germline V gene data show CDR1 as SGHTA and CDR2 as FQGNSA. V shed 5 bases and J 0 bases; nucleotides not matched to a gene: 14. The CDR3 bases are TGTGCCAGCAGCCTAAGTTGGACAGGGAAGTTTATGAACACTGAAGCTTTCTTT. The encoded protein is CASSLSWTGKFMNTEAFF.

This clonotype occurred a few times. V and J are TRBV6-2 or TRBV6-3 and TRBJ1-4, with D perhaps TRBD1 (5 bases). The CDR3 runs 13 residues. Germline lookup yields CDR1 MNHEY and CDR2 SVGEGT. V was cut by 5 bases and J by 5 bases, with 9 bases left in between. CDR3: CASSGTLNEKLFF. CDR3 nucleotide sequence: TGTGCCAGCAGTGGGACCTTAAATGAAAAACTGTTTTTT.

This clonotype is medium-sized. The V and J genes are TRBV20-1 and TRBJ2-2, with D maybe TRBD2 (6 bases). The length of the CDR3 is 15 residues. V was shortened by 2 bases and J by 0 bases, with 10 bases between the two germline ends. Germline-derived CDR1 and CDR2 are DFQATT and SNEGSKA (reference sequence). The CDR3 region is CSARLRGTNTGELFF. In DNA, the CDR3 is TGCAGTGCTAGACTACGGGGGACGAACACCGGGGAGCTGTTTTTT.

This clonotype has more than one count but fewer than ten. V gene TRBV12-3 or TRBV12-4 combines with J gene TRBJ2-1, with TRBD1 matching 7 bases. Trimming took 5 bases from V and 8 from J; bases not matched to a gene: 6. The CDR3 contains 13 residues. The CDR3 bases are TGTGCCAGCAGTCCCGACAGGGTGGATGAGCAGTTCTTC. It specifies CASSPDRVDEQFF.

This clonotype was seen only a few times. The V call is TRBV5-1, the J call TRBJ2-7; 9 nucleotides line up with TRBD1. Germline CDR1 SGHRS, CDR2 YFSETQ. CDR3 size: 17 residues. V lost 2 bases and J lost 2; bases outside the gene matches: 11. This CDR3 is CASSLVGTGMVAYEQYF. Here the CDR3 DNA reads TGCGCCAGCAGCTTAGTGGGGACAGGGATGGTTGCCTACGAGCAGTACTTC.

J is TRBJ2-3 and V is TRBV3-1, with 7 bases aligning to TRBD1. Per germline, CDR1 LGHDT and CDR2 YNNKEL (reference sequence). The CDR3 has 20 residues. Trimming cost V 0 bases and J 6 bases; bases outside gene matches: 21. The CDR3 loop is CASSQEYRGGLSEPGDTQYF. CDR3 nucleotide sequence: TGTGCCAGCAGCCAAGAGTACAGGGGCGGACTGAGCGAACCCGGGGATACGCAGTATTTT.

This clonotype occurred a few times. This chain uses TRBV5-4 with TRBJ2-1; D perhaps matches TRBD1 (6 bases). The CDR3 is made up of 15 amino acids. V lost 4 bases, J lost 8 bases, and 19 bases lay in between. Germline V CDR1 and CDR2: SGHNT, YYREEE (reference sequence). The CDR3 bases are TGTGCCAGCAGCCCCTGGGGGCAGGGAGACGATGAGCAGTTCTTC. Residues: CASSPWGQGDDEQFF.

The rearrangement links TRBV5-6 to TRBJ2-1; weak D call: TRBD1 (5 bases). V was shortened by 2 bases and J by 8 bases, with 14 bases between the two germline ends. From germline, CDR1 is SGHDT and CDR2 YYEEEE. CDR3 length: 14 residues. In DNA, the CDR3 is TGTGCCAGCAGCTTCTTGGTGATCAGGGATGAGCAGTTCTTC. Translated: CASSFLVIRDEQFF.

V and J are TRBV7-9 and TRBJ1-1; D ambiguous. V was pared by 5 bases and J by 3 bases, with 13 bases between. The CDR3 sequence is 14 residues long. The germline CDR1 and CDR2 sequences are SEHNR and FQNEAQ (reference sequence). The CDR3 loop reads CASSQDSRHTEAFF. In DNA form, the CDR3 reads TGTGCCAGCAGCCAGGATTCTCGGCACACTGAAGCTTTCTTT.

This clonotype has only a few counts. The rearrangement uses TRBV12-3 or TRBV12-4 and TRBJ1-1, with D unresolved. Trimming removed 2 bases from V and 8 bases from J, with 3 bases in between. The CDR3 spans 10 residues. CDR3 amino acids: CASSLSEAFF. The CDR3 region has the DNA TGTGCCAGCAGTTTAAGCGAAGCTTTCTTT.

In its sample, this clonotype was seen many times. Mismatch with germline at one junction end may stem from a read error. The rearrangement uses TRBV5-1 and TRBJ2-1; 11 bases fit TRBD2. The germline gives CDR1 SGHRS, CDR2 YFSETQ. CDR3 length: 16 residues. DNA for the CDR3: TGTGCCAGCAGCCTAGGACTAGCGGGCTCCTACAATGAGCAGTTCTTC. Translation: CASSLGLAGSYNEQFF.

This clonotype was seen a handful of times. The V gene is TRBV16, the J gene TRBJ2-1, with a weak D call TRBD2 (5 bases). The CDR3 is 12 residues long. The V end was cut by 0 bases, the J end by 10 bases, with 7 bases between. Germline lookup yields CDR1 KGHSY and CDR2 FQNENV. CDR3 coding DNA: TGTGCCAGCAGCCAATCAACTAGGGAGCAGTTCTTC. Amino acids: CASSQSTREQFF. The full variable domain, rest sourced from reference TRBV16 and TRBJ2-1, is GEEVAQTPKHLVRGEGQKAKLYCAPIKGHSYVFWYQQVLKNEFKFLISFQNENVFDETGMPKERFSAKCLPNSPCSLEIQATKLEDSAVYFCASSQSTREQFFGPGTRLTVL.

This clonotype has only a few counts. This chain uses TRBV11-1 with TRBJ2-2, with 7 bases identical to TRBD2. The V gene's germline CDR1 is SGHAT and CDR2 FQDESV (reference sequence). The CDR3 covers 15 residues. After removal of 0 bases from V and 4 bases from J, the junction contained 2 bases not matched to a gene. The DNA of the CDR3 is TGTGCCAGCAGCTTAGCGGGGGGGACCACCGGGGAGCTGTTTTTT. It specifies CASSLAGGTTGELFF.

This sequence joins TRBV7-9 and TRBJ2-7; D unclear. Germline lookup yields CDR1 SEHNR and CDR2 FQNEAQ (reference sequence). The CDR3 is 12 residues long. The V end lost 1 base, the J end lost 7 bases, and 8 bases lay between the germline ends. This chain's CDR3 is CASSLESGEQYV. The CDR3 DNA sequence: TGTGCCAGCAGCTTAGAATCCGGAGAGCAGTACGTC.

The chain joins TRBV6-6 to TRBJ2-3, with 9 bases matching TRBD1. Germline values: CDR1 MNHNY, CDR2 SVGAGI (reference sequence). The CDR3 covers 18 residues. Trimming took 6 bases from V and 1 from J; bases not matched to a gene: 14. The CDR3 sequence is CASSPLPGQGFRTDTQYF. The CDR3 DNA follows: TGTGCCAGCAGCCCCCTTCCGGGACAGGGATTCCGCACAGATACGCAGTATTTT.

This clonotype was picked up a small number of times. The V gene is TRBV7-9, the J gene TRBJ2-2; the match to TRBD1 covers 7 bases. J was trimmed by 3 bases and V by 8 bases; bases with no gene match: 9. Germline V gene data show CDR1 as SEHNR and CDR2 as FQNEAQ (reference sequence). This CDR3 is built from 15 residues. The CDR3 DNA reads as TGTGCCAGCGCTACGAGACAGGGTGACACCGGGGAGCTGTTTTTT. As protein: CASATRQGDTGELFF. Supplemented by reference TRBV7-9 and TRBJ2-2, the full variable domain reads DTGVSQNPRHKITKRGQNVTFRCDPISEHNRLYWYRQTLGQGPEFLTYFQNEAQLEKSRLLSDRFSAERPKGSFSTLEIQRTEQGDSAMYLCASATRQGDTGELFFGEGSRLTVL.

The V gene is TRBV5-1, the J gene TRBJ2-7; D call uncertain. Germline-derived CDR1 and CDR2 are SGHRS and YFSETQ. The CDR3 covers 14 residues. Trimming left V 0 bases short and J 3 bases short, with 10 bases between. The CDR3 DNA is TGCGCCAGCAGCTTGGTCGAAAATTACTACGAGCAGTACTTC. Translation: CASSLVENYYEQYF.

This clonotype has more than one count but fewer than ten. The J gene is TRBJ2-2, the V gene TRBV14; weak D call: TRBD1 (6 bases). Deletions cut 1 base from V and 5 bases from J, with 8 bases between. Per the germline V gene, CDR1 is SGHDN and CDR2 is FVKESK. The CDR3 sequence is 14 residues long. CDR3: CASSQVRGTGELFF. Here the CDR3 DNA reads TGTGCCAGCAGCCAAGTGAGGGGGACCGGGGAGCTGTTTTTT. Combining the CDR3 with reference TRBV14 and TRBJ2-2 gives the whole variable domain EAGVTQFPSHSVIEKGQTVTLRCDPISGHDNLYWYRRVMGKEIKFLLHFVKESKQDESGMPNNRFLAERTGGTYSTLKVQPAELEDSGVYFCASSQVRGTGELFFGEGSRLTVL.